Listed here are 13 T cell receptor beta chains from one sample, sequenced in a study of CD8+ T cells in alopecia areata. Following RNA extraction, reverse transcription yielded cDNA that acted as the sequencing template. Method: immunoSEQ multiplex PCR; TCRdb's copy keeps in-frame clones and lacks some. The sample has around 65,000 clones; roughly half are singletons. The sequences come from CD8+ T cells sorted from blood, collected at week 0. Receptors originate from a human donor with alopecia areata.

This clone was detected ten times or more. This chain uses TRBV5-5 with TRBJ2-7; D call uncertain. This CDR3 is 14 amino acids long. Trimming shortened V by 6 bases and J by 5 bases, and 18 bases separated the two germline ends. The germline V gene encodes CDR1 SGHKS and CDR2 YYEKEE (reference sequence). The CDR3 loop reads CASTRTWVYDEQYF. The CDR3 DNA follows: TGTGCCAGCACCCGGACCTGGGTCTACGACGAGCAGTACTTC.

This clone appeared a few times. The sample holds other DNA sequences that translate to the same CDR3. This chain uses TRBV30 with TRBJ1-1; 7 nucleotides align to TRBD1. The CDR3 has 13 residues. J gave up 3 bases and V 3 bases, and 4 bases lay outside the gene matches. Germline V lookup: CDR1 GTSNPN, CDR2 SVGIG (reference sequence). The DNA of the CDR3 is TGTGCCTGGAGCGCGACAGGGTACACTGAAGCTTTCTTT. Translation gives CAWSATGYTEAFF.

This clone was detected only a few times. V and J are TRBV29-1 and TRBJ2-7, with a possible D match to TRBD2 (6 bases). The CDR3 sequence is 13 residues long. Per the germline V gene, CDR1 is SQVTM and CDR2 is ANQGSEA. V lost 4 bases and J 3 bases, leaving 13 bases between the germline ends. As DNA, the CDR3 is TGCAGCGTTGCCGGGGACTTTGACTACGAGCAGTACTTC. Residues: CSVAGDFDYEQYF.

The chain uses TRBV19 and TRBJ1-3; the match to TRBD1 covers 7 bases. The CDR3 loop spans 14 amino acids. CDR1 is LNHDA, CDR2 SQIVND, per germline (reference sequence). The ends lost 8 bases at V and 0 bases at J; junction bases unmatched: 4. CDR3 nucleotides: TGTGCCAGTTGGACAGGTCTCTCTGGAAACACCATATATTTT. Translating gives CASWTGLSGNTIYF.

V and J are TRBV4-2 and TRBJ2-7, with 9 positions matching TRBD2. The CDR3 contains 15 residues. V was clipped by 4 bases and J by 6 bases; unmatched bases: 10. CDR1 LGHNA and CDR2 YNFKEQ come from the germline V gene. In DNA form, the CDR3 reads TGTGCCAGCAGCCGGGAACTCGGGACTAGCCTCGAGCAGTACTTC. Residues: CASSRELGTSLEQYF.

The rearrangement uses TRBV19 and TRBJ2-1; TRBD2 matches 11 bases. The CDR3 consists of 16 residues. J lost 2 bases, V lost 7 bases, and 7 bases had no gene match. Germline-derived CDR1 and CDR2 are LNHDA and SQIVND (reference sequence). CDR3 in amino acids: CASTTVLAGAYNEQFF. CDR3 bases: TGTGCCAGTACTACGGTACTAGCGGGGGCCTACAATGAGCAGTTCTTC.

The chain uses TRBV9 and TRBJ2-7, with 8 bases identical to TRBD2. CDR3 length equals 16 residues. The J segment lost 0 bases and the V segment lost 2 bases, leaving 7 bases of the junction unmatched. The germline gives CDR1 SGDLS, CDR2 YYNGEE. The DNA of the CDR3 is TGTGCCAGCAGCGTGTCCGGCGCGGGGGGCTCCTACGAGCAGTACTTC. Amino acid sequence: CASSVSGAGGSYEQYF.

The sample holds a few counts of this clone. The J gene is TRBJ1-1, the V gene TRBV27; perhaps TRBD1 as D (6 bases). The V end was cut by 3 bases, the J end by 4 bases, with 9 bases between. Germline lookup yields CDR1 MNHEY and CDR2 SMNVEV (reference sequence). CDR3 size: 13 residues. The CDR3 region has the DNA TGTGCCAGCAGTTTGGGGGCGGCCACTGAAGCTTTCTTT. Protein: CASSLGAATEAFF.

The V gene is TRBV5-1, the J gene TRBJ2-1; D is unresolved. The CDR3 extends over 11 amino acids. V was pared by 7 bases and J by 8 bases, with 10 bases between. Germline CDR1 is SGHRS and CDR2 is YFSETQ. The CDR3 DNA follows: TGCGCCAGCCAAACCGACTATGAGCAGTTCTTC. Residues: CASQTDYEQFF.

This clone was recorded at least ten times. The chain employs TRBV19 and TRBJ1-5, with 7 positions matching TRBD1. V shed 3 bases and J 1 base; nucleotides not matched to a gene: 3. The CDR3 extends over 15 amino acids. In germline, CDR1 is LNHDA, CDR2 SQIVND (reference sequence). This CDR3 reads CASSIDRASNQPQHF. The DNA of the CDR3 is TGTGCCAGTAGTATCGACAGGGCAAGCAATCAGCCCCAGCATTTT.

The chain recombines TRBV12-5 with TRBJ2-3; D remains ambiguous. V lost 5 bases, J lost 2 bases, and 14 bases lay in between. CDR1 LGHNT and CDR2 FRNRAP come from the germline V gene. The CDR3 has 15 amino acids. CDR3 residues: CASGPSPAPTDTQYF. DNA of the CDR3: TGTGCTAGTGGTCCCTCCCCGGCCCCCACAGATACGCAGTATTTT. Drawing the rest from reference TRBV12-5 and TRBJ2-3, the complete variable domain is DARVTQTPRHKVTEMGQEVTMRCQPILGHNTVFWYRQTMMQGLELLAYFRNRAPLDDSGMPKDRFSAEMPDATLATLKIQPSEPRDSAVYFCASGPSPAPTDTQYFGPGTRLTVL.

This clone has a handful of counts. This chain uses TRBV7-3 with TRBJ2-1; D unclear. Germline loops: CDR1 SGHTA, CDR2 FQGTGA. This CDR3 has 13 amino acids. V was clipped by 1 base and J by 4 bases, with 5 bases between them. The CDR3 region has the DNA TGTGCCAGCAGCTTAAGGGGTTACAATGAGCAGTTCTTC. It is translated as CASSLRGYNEQFF.

This clone was found many times. The CDR3 loop reads CASQASGSEQYF. The CDR3 coding sequence is TGTGCCAGCCAGGCGTCGGGGTCTGAGCAGTACTTC. The J gene is TRBJ2-7, the V gene TRBV7-8; weak D call: TRBD2 (5 bases). Trimming pared 8 bases from V and 7 bases from J, leaving 15 bases between. There are 12 residues in the CDR3. Germline V gene data show CDR1 as SGHVS and CDR2 as FQNEAQ.